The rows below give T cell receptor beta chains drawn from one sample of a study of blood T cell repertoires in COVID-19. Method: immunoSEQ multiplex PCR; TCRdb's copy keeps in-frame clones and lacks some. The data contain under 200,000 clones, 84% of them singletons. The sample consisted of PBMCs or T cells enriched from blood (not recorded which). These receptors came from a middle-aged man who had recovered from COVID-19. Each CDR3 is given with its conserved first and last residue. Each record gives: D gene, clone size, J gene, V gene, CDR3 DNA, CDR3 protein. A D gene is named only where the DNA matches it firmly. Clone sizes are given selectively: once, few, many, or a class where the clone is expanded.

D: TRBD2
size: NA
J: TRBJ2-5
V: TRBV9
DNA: TGTGCCAGCAGCGTAGCTGGTAGCGGGGGGCGGGAGACCCAGTACTTC
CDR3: CASSVAGSGGRETQYF

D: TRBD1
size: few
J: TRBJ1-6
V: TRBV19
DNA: TGTGCCAGTAACCGCGGGACAGGGTGGAATTCACCCCTCCACTTT
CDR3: CASNRGTGWNSPLHF

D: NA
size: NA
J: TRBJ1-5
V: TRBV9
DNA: TGTGCCAGCAGCGTAGATGGGGCAGGTCAGCCCCAGCATTTT
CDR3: CASSVDGAGQPQHF

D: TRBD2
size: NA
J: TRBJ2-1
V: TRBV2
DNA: TGTGCCAGCAGGAGAACCGCGGGGGAATATAGCGGGGGGCGGATCTACAATGAGCAGTTCTTC
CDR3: CASRRTAGEYSGGRIYNEQFF

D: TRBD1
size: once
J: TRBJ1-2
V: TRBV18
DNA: TGTGCCAGCTCACCCGCCGACAGGGAGCGTGGCTACACCTTC
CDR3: CASSPADRERGYTF

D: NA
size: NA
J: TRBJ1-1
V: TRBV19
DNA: TGTGCCAGTAGTATGGACAGACCACGGAACACTGAAGCTTTCTTT
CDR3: CASSMDRPRNTEAFF

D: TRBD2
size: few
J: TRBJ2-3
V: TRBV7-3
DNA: TGTGCCAGCAGCTTAACGCCTACGGGACTAGGGAGCACAGATACGCAGTATTTT
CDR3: CASSLTPTGLGSTDTQYF

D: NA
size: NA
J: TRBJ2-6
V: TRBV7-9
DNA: TGTGCCAGCAGCTTAGTCGCACTCTCTGGGGCCAACGTCCTGACTTTC
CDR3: CASSLVALSGANVLTF

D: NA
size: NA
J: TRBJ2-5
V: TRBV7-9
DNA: TGTGCCAGCAGCTCGCGGATATTTGGGCAAGAGACCCAGTACTTC
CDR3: CASSSRIFGQETQYF

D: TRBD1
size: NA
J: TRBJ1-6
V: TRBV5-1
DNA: TGCGCCAGCAGCTTGGGGGACAGCTTCAATTCACCCCTCCACTTT
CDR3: CASSLGDSFNSPLHF

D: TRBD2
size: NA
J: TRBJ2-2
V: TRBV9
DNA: TGTGCCAGCACCTTGGGACTAGCGGGGAACACCGGGGAGCTGTTTTTT
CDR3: CASTLGLAGNTGELFF

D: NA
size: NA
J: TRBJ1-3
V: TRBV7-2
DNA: TGTGCCAGCAGCTTAGCCGGCAGGTGGGCCTCTGGAAACACCATATATTTT
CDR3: CASSLAGRWASGNTIYF

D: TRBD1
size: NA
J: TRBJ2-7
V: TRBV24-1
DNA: TGTGCCACCAGTGAGGCAGGGGGCTACGAGCAGTACTTC
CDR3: CATSEAGGYEQYF

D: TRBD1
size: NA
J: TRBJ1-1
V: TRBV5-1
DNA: TGCGCCAGCAGCTTCTCAGGGGGCGCCGGTACTGAAGCTTTCTTT
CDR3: CASSFSGGAGTEAFF

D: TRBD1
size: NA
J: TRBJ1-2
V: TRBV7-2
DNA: TGTGCCAGCAGCCCATCCGGGACAGGGCTCATAGGGGACACCTTC
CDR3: CASSPSGTGLIGDTF

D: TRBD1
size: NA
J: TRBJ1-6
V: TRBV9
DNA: TGTGCCAGCAGCACCCAGGGGGCCGGTAATTCACCCCTCCACTTT
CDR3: CASSTQGAGNSPLHF

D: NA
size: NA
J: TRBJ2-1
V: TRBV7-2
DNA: TGTGCCAGCAGCTTAGCGGCGGTGGTCTCCTACAATGAGCAGTTCTTC
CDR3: CASSLAAVVSYNEQFF

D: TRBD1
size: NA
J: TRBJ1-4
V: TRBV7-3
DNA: TGTGCCAGCAGTCCCGGGACAGGGCCCTTACTAGGCGAAAAACTGTTTTTT
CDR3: CASSPGTGPLLGEKLFF

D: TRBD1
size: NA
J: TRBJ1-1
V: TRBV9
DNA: TGTGCCAGCAGCGTAGGGGACTCAGGGGGCACTGAAGCTTTCTTT
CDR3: CASSVGDSGGTEAFF

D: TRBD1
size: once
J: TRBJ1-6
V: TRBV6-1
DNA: TGTGCCAGCAGTGAAAGGGACAGCCGGGGTAATTCACCCCTCCACTTT
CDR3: CASSERDSRGNSPLHF